A selection of T cell receptor beta chains follows, all from one sample in a study of cytomegalovirus exposure and HLA in healthy donors. Clones were sequenced by immunoSEQ multiplex PCR, and TCRdb holds only the in-frame ones, with some missing. In the table there are over 65,000 clones, about 81% of which are singletons. Sequencing was done on a sample of PBMCs. All receptors derive from a human donor in good health. The CDR3 runs from the conserved cysteine through the conserved F or W. D genes are given only for firm matches. The size entry is marked missing in some rows and otherwise reads once, few, many or a size class.

J gene	D gene	V gene	clone size	CDR3 protein	CDR3 DNA
TRBJ1-5	.	TRBV11-1	.	CASSLGRGVDQPQHF	TGTGCCAGCAGCTTAGGCCGGGGAGTTGATCAGCCCCAGCATTTT
TRBJ2-5	TRBD2	TRBV7-8	.	CASIIPGLAAKETQYF	TGTGCCAGCATCATTCCGGGACTAGCGGCTAAAGAGACCCAGTACTTC
TRBJ1-2	.	TRBV6-1	.	CASTPLEGYTF	TGTGCCAGCACTCCACTCGAGGGCTACACCTTC
TRBJ1-1	.	TRBV5-1	.	CASSLLTGPNTEAFF	TGCGCCAGCAGCTTGCTGACAGGACCGAACACTGAAGCTTTCTTT
TRBJ1-4	TRBD1	TRBV15	.	CATRQGQASNEKLFF	TGTGCCACCAGACAGGGACAGGCGTCTAATGAAAAACTGTTTTTT
TRBJ2-3	TRBD1	TRBV2	.	CASSGQGADTQYF	TGTGCCAGCAGTGGACAGGGGGCCGATACGCAGTATTTT
TRBJ2-1	TRBD1	TRBV5-1	.	CASSLDTGGYNEQFF	TGCGCCAGCAGCTTGGATACAGGGGGGTACAATGAGCAGTTCTTC
TRBJ1-2	.	TRBV19	few	CASSILGGVSGYTF	TGTGCCAGTAGTATTCTAGGAGGTGTTTCTGGCTACACCTTC
TRBJ1-2	TRBD1	TRBV6-5	.	CASRKDRVIAYGYTF	TGTGCCAGCAGGAAGGACAGGGTAATAGCCTATGGCTACACCTTC
TRBJ1-2	TRBD1	TRBV5-6	.	CASGRTGGREGYTF	TGTGCCAGCGGACGGACAGGGGGAAGGGAAGGCTACACCTTC
TRBJ1-6	.	TRBV5-4	few	CASSEGDSPLHF	TGTGCCAGCAGCGAGGGGGATTCACCCCTCCACTTT
TRBJ1-2	TRBD1	TRBV28	.	CASSVGTGGSYGYPF	TGTGCCAGCAGTGTCGGGACAGGGGGCTCGTATGGCTACCCCTTC
TRBJ2-3	.	TRBV6-1	.	CASSEARAGVHTDTQYF	TGTGCCAGCAGTGAAGCCAGGGCCGGTGTTCACACAGATACGCAGTATTTT
TRBJ2-3	.	TRBV30	.	CAWRTTGMPLRSTDTQYF	TGTGCCTGGAGGACAACCGGGATGCCTCTCCGGAGCACAGATACGCAGTATTTT
TRBJ2-7	TRBD1	TRBV29-1	few	CSVQGTDEQYF	TGCAGCGTACAGGGGACCGACGAGCAGTACTTC
TRBJ1-1	TRBD1	TRBV7-2	.	CASSSWDRGKIGNTEAFF	TGTGCCAGCAGCTCATGGGACAGGGGAAAGATTGGGAACACTGAAGCTTTCTTT
TRBJ2-7	.	TRBV28	.	CASRPAGSYEQYF	TGTGCCAGCAGACCCGCGGGGAGCTACGAGCAGTACTTC
TRBJ2-7	.	TRBV29-1	.	CSVARVLSYEQYF	TGCAGCGTTGCCAGGGTGCTCTCCTACGAGCAGTACTTC
TRBJ2-1	.	TRBV5-6	.	CASSPWTPTGNEQFF	TGTGCCAGCAGCCCGTGGACCCCCACGGGGAATGAGCAGTTCTTC
TRBJ2-3	.	TRBV7-6	once	CASSLAGVTDTQYF	TGTGCCAGCAGCTTAGCAGGGGTAACAGATACGCAGTATTTT
TRBJ2-3	.	TRBV7-3	.	CASSLTQGRADTQYF	TGTGCCAGCAGCTTAACCCAGGGCCGGGCAGATACGCAGTATTTT
TRBJ1-1	.	TRBV19	.	CASSLGVPGTEAFF	TGTGCCAGTAGTTTGGGAGTTCCGGGCACTGAAGCTTTCTTT
TRBJ2-7	.	TRBV7-8	.	CASSLGSGTYEQYF	TGTGCCAGCAGCTTAGGCTCCGGGACCTACGAGCAGTACTTC
TRBJ1-1	TRBD1	TRBV18	once	CASSRGGNSPSLTEAFF	TGTGCCAGCTCACGAGGGGGCAATTCACCCTCCCTCACTGAAGCTTTCTTT
TRBJ1-2	TRBD1	TRBV28	.	CASSPGQVPGYTF	TGTGCCAGCAGTCCGGGACAGGTCCCTGGCTACACCTTC
TRBJ2-1	.	TRBV18	.	CASSPSQGNYNEQFF	TGTGCCAGCTCACCATCCCAGGGTAACTACAATGAGCAGTTCTTC
TRBJ1-3	.	TRBV6-5	.	CASSYSRPLSGNTIYF	TGTGCCAGCAGTTACTCGCGGCCACTCTCTGGAAACACCATATATTTT
TRBJ1-1	.	TRBV7-9	.	CSSSPPNTEAFF	TGTTCCAGCAGCCCCCCTAACACTGAAGCTTTCTTT
TRBJ2-2	.	TRBV7-3	.	CASSLSLNFDGELFF	TGTGCCAGCAGCTTAAGCCTGAACTTCGACGGGGAGCTGTTTTTT
TRBJ1-2	TRBD1	TRBV5-1	few	CASSLAGDRGNYGYTF	TGCGCCAGCAGCTTGGCCGGAGACAGGGGAAACTATGGCTACACCTTC
TRBJ2-2	TRBD2	TRBV7-2	once	CASSSRTSGELFF	TGTGCCAGCAGCTCCCGGACTAGCGGGGAGCTGTTTTTT
TRBJ1-2	.	TRBV11-1	.	CASSPDPGGDYGYTF	TGTGCCAGCAGTCCCGACCCGGGGGGCGACTATGGCTACACCTTC
TRBJ2-5	TRBD2	TRBV11-2	.	CASSLPRGVLSFQYF	TGTGCCAGCAGCTTACCCCGGGGGGTTTTGTCTTTTCAGTACTTC
TRBJ1-1	.	TRBV10-3	few	CAISTPGAAFF	TGTGCCATCAGTACTCCGGGAGCAGCTTTCTTT
TRBJ1-5	TRBD1	TRBV2	.	CASSDGQGVSQPQHF	TGTGCCAGCAGCGACGGACAGGGGGTCAGTCAGCCCCAGCATTTT
TRBJ2-1	.	TRBV7-7	.	CASREISTGTPISRDNEQFF	TGTGCCAGCAGGGAAATATCGACAGGTACCCCAATTTCCCGAGACAATGAGCAGTTCTTC
TRBJ1-4	.	TRBV4-2	.	CASSQDRTATNEKLFF	TGTGCCAGCAGCCAAGATCGGACTGCAACTAATGAAAAACTGTTTTTT
TRBJ2-2	TRBD2	TRBV6-6	.	CASNHGGAVTGELFF	TGTGCCAGCAATCACGGGGGGGCGGTCACCGGGGAGCTGTTTTTT
TRBJ1-1	.	TRBV10-2	.	CASIDPFQGLTEAFF	TGCGCCAGCATCGATCCATTTCAGGGTTTGACTGAAGCTTTCTTT
TRBJ1-1	.	TRBV7-3	.	CASSLGQGTEAFF	TGTGCCAGCAGCTTAGGGCAGGGGACTGAAGCTTTCTTT
TRBJ2-7	.	TRBV5-4	.	CASSLDGGGVSYEQYF	TGTGCCAGCAGCTTGGACGGAGGGGGGGTTTCCTACGAGCAGTACTTC